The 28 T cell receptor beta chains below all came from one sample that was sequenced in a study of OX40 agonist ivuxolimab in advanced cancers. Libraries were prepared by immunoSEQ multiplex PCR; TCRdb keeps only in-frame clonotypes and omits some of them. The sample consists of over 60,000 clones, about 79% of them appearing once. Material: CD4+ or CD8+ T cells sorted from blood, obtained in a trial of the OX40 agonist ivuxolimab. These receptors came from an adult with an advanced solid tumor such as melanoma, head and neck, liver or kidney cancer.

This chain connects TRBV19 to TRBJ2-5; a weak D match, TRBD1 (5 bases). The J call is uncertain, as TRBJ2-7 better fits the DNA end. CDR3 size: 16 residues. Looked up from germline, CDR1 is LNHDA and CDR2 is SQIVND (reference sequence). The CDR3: CASSQKPGHLGYEQYF. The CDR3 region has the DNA TGTGCCAGTAGCCAAAAACCCGGACACCTTGGGTACGAGCAGTACTTC.

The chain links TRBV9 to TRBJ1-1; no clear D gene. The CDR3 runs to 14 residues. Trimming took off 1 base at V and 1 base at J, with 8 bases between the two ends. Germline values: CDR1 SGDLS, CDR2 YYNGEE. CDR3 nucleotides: TGTGCCAGCAGCGTAATCAACGGGAACACTGAAGCTTTCTTT. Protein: CASSVINGNTEAFF.

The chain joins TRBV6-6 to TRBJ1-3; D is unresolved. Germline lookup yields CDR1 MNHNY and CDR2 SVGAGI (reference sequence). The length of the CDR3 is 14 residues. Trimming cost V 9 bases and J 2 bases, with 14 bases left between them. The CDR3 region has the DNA TGTGCCAGTACGGGTGGTGGGACTGGAAACACCATATATTTT. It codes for CASTGGGTGNTIYF.

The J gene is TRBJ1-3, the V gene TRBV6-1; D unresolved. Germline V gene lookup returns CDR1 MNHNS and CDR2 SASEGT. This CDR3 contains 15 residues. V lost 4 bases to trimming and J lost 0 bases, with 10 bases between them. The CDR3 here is CASSAGPISGNTIYF. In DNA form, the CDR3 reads TGTGCCAGCAGTGCCGGGCCGATCTCTGGAAACACCATATATTTT.

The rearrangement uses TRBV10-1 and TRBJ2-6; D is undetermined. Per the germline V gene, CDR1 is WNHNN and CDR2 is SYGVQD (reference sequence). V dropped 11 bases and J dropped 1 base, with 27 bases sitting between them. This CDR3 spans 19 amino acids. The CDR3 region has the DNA TGCGCCTTACACCGCGTATACCGCTTGACCATATCTGGGGCCAACGTCCTGACTTTC. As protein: CALHRVYRLTISGANVLTF.

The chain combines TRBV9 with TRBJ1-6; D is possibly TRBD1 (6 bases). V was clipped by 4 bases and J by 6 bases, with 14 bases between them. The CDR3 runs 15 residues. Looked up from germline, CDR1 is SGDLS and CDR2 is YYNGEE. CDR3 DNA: TGTGCCAGCAGCACCCAGGGCAGGGGTAATTCACCCCTCCACTTT. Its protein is CASSTQGRGNSPLHF.

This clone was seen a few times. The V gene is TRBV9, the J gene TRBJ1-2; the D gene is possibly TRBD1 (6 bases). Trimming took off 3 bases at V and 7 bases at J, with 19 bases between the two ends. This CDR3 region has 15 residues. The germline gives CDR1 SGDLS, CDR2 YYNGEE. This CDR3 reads CASSGQVRKVGGYTF. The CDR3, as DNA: TGTGCCAGCAGCGGACAGGTTCGGAAGGTGGGTGGCTACACCTTC.

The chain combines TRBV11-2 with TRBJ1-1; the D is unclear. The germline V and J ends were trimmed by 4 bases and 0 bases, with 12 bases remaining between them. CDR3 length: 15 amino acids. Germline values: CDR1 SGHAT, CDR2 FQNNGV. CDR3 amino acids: CASSYSGPMNTEAFF. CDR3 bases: TGTGCCAGCAGCTACAGCGGGCCCATGAACACTGAAGCTTTCTTT.

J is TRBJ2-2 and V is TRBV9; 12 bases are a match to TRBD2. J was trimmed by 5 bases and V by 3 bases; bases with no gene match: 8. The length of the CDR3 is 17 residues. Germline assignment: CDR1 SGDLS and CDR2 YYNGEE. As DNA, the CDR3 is TGTGCCAGCAGCGCAAACGCAGGGACTAGCGGGACCGGGGAGCTGTTTTTT. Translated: CASSANAGTSGTGELFF.

The CDR3 sequence: CASNQRGGTEAFF. CDR3 nucleotide sequence: TGTGCCAGCAACCAGAGAGGGGGGACTGAAGCTTTCTTT. The chain links TRBV6-5 to TRBJ1-1, with D tentatively TRBD1 (6 bases). V lost 7 bases and J lost 5, with 14 bases in between. The germline gives CDR1 MNHEY, CDR2 SVGAGI. The CDR3 extends over 13 amino acids.

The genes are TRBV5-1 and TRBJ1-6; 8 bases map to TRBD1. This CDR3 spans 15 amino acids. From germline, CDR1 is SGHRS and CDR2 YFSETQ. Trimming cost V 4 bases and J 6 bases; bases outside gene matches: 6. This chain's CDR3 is CASSLDRAGNSPLHF. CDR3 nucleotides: TGCGCCAGCAGCCTGGACAGGGCGGGTAATTCACCCCTCCACTTT.

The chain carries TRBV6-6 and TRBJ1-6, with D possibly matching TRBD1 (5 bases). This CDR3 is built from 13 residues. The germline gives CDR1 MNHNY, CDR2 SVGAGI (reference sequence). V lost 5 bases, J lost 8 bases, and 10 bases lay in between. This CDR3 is CASSTGTHSPLHF. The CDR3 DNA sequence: TGTGCCAGCAGTACAGGAACTCATTCACCCCTCCACTTT.

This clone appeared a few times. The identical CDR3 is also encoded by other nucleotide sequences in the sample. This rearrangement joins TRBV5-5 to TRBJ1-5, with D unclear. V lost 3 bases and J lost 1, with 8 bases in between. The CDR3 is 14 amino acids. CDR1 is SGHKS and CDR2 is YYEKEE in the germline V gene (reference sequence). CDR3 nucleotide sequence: TGTGCCAGCAGCTCGGACGGCAGCAATCAGCCCCAGCATTTT. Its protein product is CASSSDGSNQPQHF.

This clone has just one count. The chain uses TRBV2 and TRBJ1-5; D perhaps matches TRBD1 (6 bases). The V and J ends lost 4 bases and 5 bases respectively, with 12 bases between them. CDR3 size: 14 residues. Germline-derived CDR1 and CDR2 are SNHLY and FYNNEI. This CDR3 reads CASSAGGGYQPQHF. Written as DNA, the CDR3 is TGTGCCAGCAGTGCCGGCGGGGGCTATCAGCCCCAGCATTTT.

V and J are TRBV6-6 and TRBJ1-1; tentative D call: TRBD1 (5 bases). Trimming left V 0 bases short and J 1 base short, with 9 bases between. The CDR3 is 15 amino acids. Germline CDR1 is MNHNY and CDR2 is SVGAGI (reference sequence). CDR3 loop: CASSYSGGGNTEAFF. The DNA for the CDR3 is TGTGCCAGCAGTTACTCCGGGGGAGGGAACACTGAAGCTTTCTTT.

CDR3 sequence reads: CASSPLGETQYF. CDR3 nucleotides: TGTGCCAGCAGCCCTCTAGGGGAGACCCAGTACTTC. V gene TRBV6-6 combines with J gene TRBJ2-5; D gene uncertain. V lost 6 bases to trimming and J lost 5 bases, with 10 bases between them. The CDR3 covers 12 residues. Germline CDR1 and CDR2: MNHNY and SVGAGI (reference sequence).

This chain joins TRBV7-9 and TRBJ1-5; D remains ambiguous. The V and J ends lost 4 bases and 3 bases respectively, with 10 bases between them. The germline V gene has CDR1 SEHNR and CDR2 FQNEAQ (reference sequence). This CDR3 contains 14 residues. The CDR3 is CASSSDGPNQPQHF. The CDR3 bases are TGTGCCAGCAGCTCGGACGGACCCAATCAGCCCCAGCATTTT.

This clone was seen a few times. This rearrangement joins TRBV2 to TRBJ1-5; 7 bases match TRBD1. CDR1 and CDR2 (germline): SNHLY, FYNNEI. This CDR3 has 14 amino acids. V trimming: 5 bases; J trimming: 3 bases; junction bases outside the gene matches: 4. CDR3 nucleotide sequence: TGTGCCAGCAGTCCCGACAGGGTCAATCAGCCCCAGCATTTT. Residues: CASSPDRVNQPQHF.

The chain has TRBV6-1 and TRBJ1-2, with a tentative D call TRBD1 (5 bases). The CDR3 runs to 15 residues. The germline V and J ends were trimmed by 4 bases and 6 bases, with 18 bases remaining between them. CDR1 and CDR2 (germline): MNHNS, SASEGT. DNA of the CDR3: TGTGCCAGCAGTGTTGGGGACGCGGGAAAAAATGGCTACACCTTC. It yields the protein CASSVGDAGKNGYTF.

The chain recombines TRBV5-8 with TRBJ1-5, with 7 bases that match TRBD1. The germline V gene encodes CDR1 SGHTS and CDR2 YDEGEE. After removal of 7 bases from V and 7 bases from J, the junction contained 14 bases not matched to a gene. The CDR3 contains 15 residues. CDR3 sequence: CASYAPGTVGQPQHF. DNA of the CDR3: TGTGCCAGCTACGCTCCCGGGACAGTTGGCCAGCCCCAGCATTTT.

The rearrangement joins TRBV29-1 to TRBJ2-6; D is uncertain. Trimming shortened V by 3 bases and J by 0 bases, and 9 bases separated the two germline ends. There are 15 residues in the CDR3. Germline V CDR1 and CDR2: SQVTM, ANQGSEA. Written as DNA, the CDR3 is TGCAGCGTTGACACCTCGAGCTCTGGGGCCAACGTCCTGACTTTC. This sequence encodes CSVDTSSSGANVLTF.

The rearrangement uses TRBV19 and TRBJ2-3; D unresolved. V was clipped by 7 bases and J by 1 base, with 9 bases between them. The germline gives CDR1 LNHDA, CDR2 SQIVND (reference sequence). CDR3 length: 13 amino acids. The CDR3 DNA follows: TGTGCCAGTACCGTGTCGGGCACAGATACGCAGTATTTT. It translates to CASTVSGTDTQYF.

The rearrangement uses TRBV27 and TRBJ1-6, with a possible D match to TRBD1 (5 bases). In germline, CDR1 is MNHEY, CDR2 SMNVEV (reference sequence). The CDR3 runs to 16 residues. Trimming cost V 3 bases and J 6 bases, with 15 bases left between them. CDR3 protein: CASSLTPGHGNSPLHF. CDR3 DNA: TGTGCCAGCAGTTTGACCCCCGGACACGGTAATTCACCCCTCCACTTT.

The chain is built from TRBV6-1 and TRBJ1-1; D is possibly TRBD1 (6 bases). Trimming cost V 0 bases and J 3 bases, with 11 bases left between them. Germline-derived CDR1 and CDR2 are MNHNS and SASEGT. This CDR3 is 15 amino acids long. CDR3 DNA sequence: TGTGCCAGCAGTGAAGCAGGGGGGACACACACTGAAGCTTTCTTT. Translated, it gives CASSEAGGTHTEAFF.

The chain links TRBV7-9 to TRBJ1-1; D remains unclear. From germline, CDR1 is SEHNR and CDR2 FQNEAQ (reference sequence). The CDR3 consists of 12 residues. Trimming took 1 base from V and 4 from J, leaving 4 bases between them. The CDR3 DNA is TGTGCCAGCAGCTTAGTTGCCACTGAAGCTTTCTTT. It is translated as CASSLVATEAFF.

CDR3 region: CASSLAGGFGNTIYF. CDR3 coding DNA: TGTGCCAGCAGCTTAGCCGGGGGTTTTGGAAACACCATATATTTT. The V and J genes are TRBV7-2 and TRBJ1-3; weak D call: TRBD1 (5 bases). The CDR3 has 15 amino acids. The germline CDR1 and CDR2 sequences are SGHTA and FQGNSA. V dropped 0 bases and J dropped 3 bases, with 9 bases sitting between them.

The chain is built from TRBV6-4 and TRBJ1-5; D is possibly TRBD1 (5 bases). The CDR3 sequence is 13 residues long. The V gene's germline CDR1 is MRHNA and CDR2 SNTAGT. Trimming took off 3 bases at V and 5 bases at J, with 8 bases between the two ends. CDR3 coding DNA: TGTGCCAGCAGTGAACAGGTAGATCAGCCCCAGCATTTT. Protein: CASSEQVDQPQHF.

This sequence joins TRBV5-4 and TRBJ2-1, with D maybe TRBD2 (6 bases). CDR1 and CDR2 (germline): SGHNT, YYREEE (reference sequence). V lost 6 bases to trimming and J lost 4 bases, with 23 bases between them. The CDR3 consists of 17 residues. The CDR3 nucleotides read TGTGCCAGCACCCTAAGGACTGGCGGGACTTTATACAATGAGCAGTTCTTC. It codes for CASTLRTGGTLYNEQFF.